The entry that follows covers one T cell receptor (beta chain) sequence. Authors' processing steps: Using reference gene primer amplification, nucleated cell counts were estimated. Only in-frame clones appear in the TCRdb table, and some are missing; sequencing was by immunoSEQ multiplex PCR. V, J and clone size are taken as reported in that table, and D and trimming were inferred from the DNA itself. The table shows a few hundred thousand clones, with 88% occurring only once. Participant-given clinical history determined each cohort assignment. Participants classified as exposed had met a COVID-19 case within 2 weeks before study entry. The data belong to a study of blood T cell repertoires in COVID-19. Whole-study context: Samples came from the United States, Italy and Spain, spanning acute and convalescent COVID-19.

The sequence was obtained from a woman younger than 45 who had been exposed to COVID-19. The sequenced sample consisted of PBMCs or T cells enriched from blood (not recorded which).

The CDR3 DNA follows: TGTGCCTCCGCGCGGGAGAAAGGGCCCGCTGGCGGCAATCAGCCCCAGCATTTT. It encodes CASAREKGPAGGNQPQHF. The V gene is TRBV5-8, the J gene TRBJ1-5; unclear D gene. This CDR3 comprises 18 residues. V was trimmed by 10 bases and J by 2 bases, leaving 28 bases between them. Germline CDR1 SGHTS, CDR2 YDEGEE. The variable domain in full, with the rest retrieved from reference TRBV5-8 and TRBJ1-5, is EAGVTQSPTHLIKTRGQQATLRCSPISGHTSVYWYQQALGLGLQFLLWYDEGEERNRGNFPPRFSGRQFPNYSSELNVNALELEDSALYLCASAREKGPAGGNQPQHFGDGTRLSIL.